The 20 T cell receptor beta chains given below trace back to one sample, sequenced in a study of CXCR3-negative and CXCR3-positive naive CD8 T cells. The libraries of TRB cDNA were constructed through 5' RACE using UMI labels. TCRdb reprocessed the 5' RACE reads and keeps a single row for each CDR3 protein, giving no DNA. The clone table shows around 52,000 distinct CDR3 sequences, with the ten largest holding less than 25%. The sample comprised memory CD8+ T cells from blood. These receptor sequences come from a human donor in good health. Some clones in this sample may be carry-over from other donors' samples.

CDR3 region: CASSGEEIQYF. The chain combines TRBV19 with TRBJ2-4. The CDR3 loop spans 11 amino acids. The germline CDR1 and CDR2 sequences are LNHDA and SQIVND (reference sequence).

This chain uses TRBV7-2 with TRBJ2-1; lacking DNA, the TRBD2 call made by TCRdb goes unchecked. CDR1 and CDR2 (germline): SGHTA, FQGNSA. This CDR3 has 16 residues. The CDR3 reads CASSVPGLAAYNEQFF.

The chain carries TRBV14 and TRBJ1-1. Per the germline V gene, CDR1 is SGHDN and CDR2 is FVKESK. The CDR3 totals 12 residues. The CDR3: CASSQETLEAFF.

The rearrangement uses TRBV27 and TRBJ2-1; checking the TCRdb D call of TRBD1 is not possible without DNA. Germline V gene data show CDR1 as MNHEY and CDR2 as SMNVEV (reference sequence). The CDR3 is made up of 15 amino acids. The CDR3 is CASSLEAGGYDEQFF.

The CDR3 region is CASSRGDYPDYGYTF. J is TRBJ1-2 and V is TRBV7-9; TCRdb returns TRBD1, unconfirmable since there is no DNA. Germline CDR1 reads SEHNR; CDR2 reads FQNEAQ (reference sequence). The CDR3 contains 15 residues.

CDR3 in amino acids: CASSIRQYNQPQHF. The chain has TRBV28 and TRBJ1-5; TCRdb proposes TRBD1, but this gene call is untestable without DNA. The CDR3 has 14 amino acids. Germline assignment: CDR1 MDHEN and CDR2 SYDVKM. Supplemented by reference TRBV28 and TRBJ1-5, the full variable domain reads DVKVTQSSRYLVKRTGEKVFLECVQDMDHENMFWYRQDPGLGLRLIYFSYDVKMKEKGDIPEGYSVSREKKERFSLILESASTNQTSMYLCASSIRQYNQPQHFGDGTRLSIL.

The rearrangement links TRBV29-1 to TRBJ2-4; TCRdb outputs TRBD1, but without DNA this stays unchecked. Germline V gene data show CDR1 as SQVTM and CDR2 as ANQGSEA. The CDR3 is made up of 14 amino acids. The CDR3 spells CSVEDRQGENIQYF.

The rearrangement links TRBV11-2 to TRBJ2-7; there is no DNA to check the TCRdb D call of TRBD2. The germline CDR1 and CDR2 sequences are SGHAT and FQNNGV. The CDR3 covers 14 residues. CDR3: CASSLLAEVYEQYF.

The rearrangement links TRBV4-3 to TRBJ2-5; TCRdb picks TRBD2, but there is no DNA to check that call. The CDR3 covers 16 residues. CDR1 and CDR2 from the germline V gene are LGHNA and YSLEER. CDR3 residues: CASSQGPSGGQETQYF.

V is TRBV28 and J is TRBJ2-1. This CDR3 spans 11 amino acids. The V gene's germline CDR1 is MDHEN and CDR2 SYDVKM. CDR3 region: CASMTSNEQFF. Drawing the rest from reference TRBV28 and TRBJ2-1, the complete variable domain is DVKVTQSSRYLVKRTGEKVFLECVQDMDHENMFWYRQDPGLGLRLIYFSYDVKMKEKGDIPEGYSVSREKKERFSLILESASTNQTSMYLCASMTSNEQFFGPGTRLTVL.

V is TRBV2 and J is TRBJ2-2; TCRdb proposes TRBD2, but this gene call is untestable without DNA. Germline loops: CDR1 SNHLY, CDR2 FYNNEI. The length of the CDR3 is 16 residues. CDR3 residues: CASSPAAGTNTGELFF. Complete variable domain (other parts from reference TRBV2 and TRBJ2-2): EPEVTQTPSHQVTQMGQEVILRCVPISNHLYFYWYRQILGQKVEFLVSFYNNEISEKSEIFDDQFSVERPDGSNFTLKIRSTKLEDSAMYFCASSPAAGTNTGELFFGEGSRLTVL.

The chain recombines TRBV5-1 with TRBJ1-1; the TCRdb call, TRBD1, lacks DNA for checking. The CDR3 loop spans 16 amino acids. Germline V gene data show CDR1 as SGHRS and CDR2 as YFSETQ. The CDR3: CASSLHQDRGTTEAFF.

This sequence joins TRBV29-1 and TRBJ2-1. CDR1 and CDR2 (germline): SQVTM, ANQGSEA. This CDR3 is 14 amino acids long. CDR3 sequence reads: CSFEIADAYNEQFF.

This chain uses TRBV4-2 with TRBJ2-3; with no DNA, the TCRdb D assignment of TRBD2 cannot be verified. Germline CDR1 and CDR2: LGHNA and YNFKEQ. The CDR3 has 16 amino acids. The CDR3 sequence is CASSQDEAGGTDTQYF.

The CDR3 protein is CASNSPGQRPYEQYF. V gene TRBV13 combines with J gene TRBJ2-7; TCRdb reports TRBD1, a call that lacks DNA to check it against. This CDR3 is 15 amino acids long. Germline V gives CDR1 PRHDT, CDR2 FYEKMQ (reference sequence).

The chain carries TRBV12-5 and TRBJ2-7; TCRdb's D call of TRBD1 is untestable without DNA. The CDR3 loop spans 14 amino acids. The germline CDR1 and CDR2 sequences are LGHNT and FRNRAP. The CDR3 reads CASALAGFSYEQYF.

The V and J genes are TRBV7-3 and TRBJ2-3; TCRdb gives TRBD1 as the D gene, but with no DNA this cannot be confirmed. The CDR3 is 15 residues long. The germline CDR1 and CDR2 sequences are SGHTA and FQGTGA. CDR3 loop: CASSSWGTYTDTQYF.

The CDR3 here is CASSLSGELFF. This sequence joins TRBV27 and TRBJ2-2. This CDR3 region has 11 residues. Per germline, CDR1 MNHEY and CDR2 SMNVEV (reference sequence).

V usage is TRBV27 and J usage is TRBJ2-5. Per germline, CDR1 MNHEY and CDR2 SMNVEV (reference sequence). This CDR3 is 16 amino acids long. CDR3 sequence reads: CASSSPDAADQETQYF.

The chain links TRBV7-8 to TRBJ2-1. This CDR3 has 15 amino acids. Per germline, CDR1 SGHVS and CDR2 FQNEAQ. CDR3 in amino acids: CASSLALSSYNEQFF.